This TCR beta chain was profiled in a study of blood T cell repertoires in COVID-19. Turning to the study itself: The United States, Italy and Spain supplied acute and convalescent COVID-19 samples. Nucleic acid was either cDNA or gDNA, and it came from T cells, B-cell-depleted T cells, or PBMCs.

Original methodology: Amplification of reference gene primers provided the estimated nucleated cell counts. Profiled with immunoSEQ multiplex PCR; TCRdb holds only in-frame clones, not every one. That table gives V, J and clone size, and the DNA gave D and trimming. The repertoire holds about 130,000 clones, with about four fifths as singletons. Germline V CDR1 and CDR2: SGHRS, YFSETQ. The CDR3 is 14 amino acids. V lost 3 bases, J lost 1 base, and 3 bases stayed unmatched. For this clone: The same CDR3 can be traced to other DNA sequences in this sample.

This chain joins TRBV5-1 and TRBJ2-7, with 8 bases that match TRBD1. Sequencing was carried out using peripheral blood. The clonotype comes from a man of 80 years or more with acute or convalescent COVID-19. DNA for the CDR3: TGCGCCAGCAGCTCGGGGACAGGTTCCTACGAGCAGTACTTC. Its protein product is CASSSGTGSYEQYF.